These T cell receptor beta chains were read from a single sample in a study of blood T cell repertoires in COVID-19. Profiling relied on immunoSEQ multiplex PCR, and the TCRdb table lists in-frame clones only, not all of them. This table holds nearly 45,000 clones, roughly 87% found once. The specimen sequenced was peripheral blood. The receptors stem from a woman older than 75 in a cohort sampled during active or convalescent COVID-19. The CDR3 runs from the conserved cysteine through the conserved F or W. D genes are given only for firm matches. Clone size is not always given. Where it is, it says once, few, many or a class for expanded clones.

v_gene,d_gene,j_gene,abundance,CDR3nt,CDR3aa
TRBV5-1,TRBD1,TRBJ2-2,.,TGCGCCAGCAGCCATCGACAGGGAAACACCGGGGAGCTGTTTTTT,CASSHRQGNTGELFF
TRBV9,TRBD2,TRBJ2-7,.,TGTGCCAGCAGCCCAAGGGGGCGCGGGAGGGATGGCAGCGAGCAGTACTTC,CASSPRGRGRDGSEQYF
TRBV15,.,TRBJ1-1,.,TGTGCCACCAGCAGAGGCCGAAGATTACAGGGTTCCACTGAAGCTTTCTTT,CATSRGRRLQGSTEAFF
TRBV18,.,TRBJ1-3,.,TGTGCCAGCTCACCAGCCGCACAGGGTACTGGAAACACCATATATTTT,CASSPAAQGTGNTIYF
TRBV5-4,.,TRBJ2-3,.,TGTGCCAGCAGCTTGGGCGCGGCTAGCGAGACCACACTAGAGTATTTT,CASSLGAASETTLEYF
TRBV5-1,TRBD1,TRBJ1-2,.,TGCGCCAGCAGCGATCGACAGGGAGGCTATGGCTACACCTTC,CASSDRQGGYGYTF
TRBV6-4,.,TRBJ1-1,few,TGTGCCAGCAGGGCAGAGGGTAGCTACACTGAAGCTTTCTTT,CASRAEGSYTEAFF
TRBV5-6,.,TRBJ2-2,once,TGTGCCAGCAGCCAATGGACAGGGAGGGACGGGGAGCTGTTTTTT,CASSQWTGRDGELFF
TRBV5-1,.,TRBJ1-1,.,TGCGCCAGCAGCTTGGAGAGAGGGCTCACTGAAGCTTTCTTT,CASSLERGLTEAFF
TRBV6-5,TRBD1,TRBJ1-5,.,TGTGCCAGCAATCTCAGGGGGAATCAGCCCCAGCATTTT,CASNLRGNQPQHF
TRBV27,TRBD1,TRBJ1-6,.,TGTGCCAGCAGTTCCATGACAGGGAGCCATTCACCCCTCCACTTT,CASSSMTGSHSPLHF
TRBV7-2,.,TRBJ2-3,once,TGTGCCAGCAGCTTCCCGGCCGGGATAGGGCAGTATTTT,CASSFPAGIGQYF
TRBV5-1,TRBD2,TRBJ2-7,.,TGCGCCAGCAGCTTGGCGACGGGAGGGCCGTACGAGCAGTACTTC,CASSLATGGPYEQYF
TRBV7-2,.,TRBJ2-4,.,TGTGCCAGCAGCTTATCGGCCCCAGGCCCGACAAAAAACATTCAGTACTTC,CASSLSAPGPTKNIQYF
TRBV3-1/TRBV3-2,.,TRBJ1-3,.,TGTGCCAGCAGCCAAGTTTCCGGAGTCGGAAACACCATATATTTT,CASSQVSGVGNTIYF
TRBV11-3,TRBD1,TRBJ1-1,once,TGTGCCAGCAGCTTCTATAAGGGGGCCCGCGACACTGAAGCTTTCTTT,CASSFYKGARDTEAFF
TRBV7-2,TRBD1,TRBJ2-1,once,TGTGCCAGCAGTTCCGGACAGGGGTTTAATGAGCAGTTCTTC,CASSSGQGFNEQFF
TRBV19,TRBD2,TRBJ2-3,.,TGTGCCAGTAGTAGAGGGACTAGCGCAGCCACAGATACGCAGTATTTT,CASSRGTSAATDTQYF
TRBV9,TRBD1,TRBJ2-1,.,TGTGCCAGCAGCCTCAGACAGGGGACAAACAATGAGCAGTTCTTC,CASSLRQGTNNEQFF
TRBV19,TRBD1,TRBJ1-3,.,TGTGCCAGTACAGGGGGTACGACTGGAAACACCATATATTTT,CASTGGTTGNTIYF
TRBV6-2/TRBV6-3,TRBD1,TRBJ2-7,.,TGTGCCAGCAGTTACTCCCGGGACAGGACCGTATTCAGCTACGAGCAGTACTTC,CASSYSRDRTVFSYEQYF
TRBV19,TRBD2,TRBJ2-3,.,TGTGCCAGTAGTATAGATCTAGCGGGGGCCGGGGATACGCAGTATTTT,CASSIDLAGAGDTQYF
TRBV14,.,TRBJ2-1,.,TGTGCCAGCAGCCAAGTCGGACAGTCTTTCTTC,CASSQVGQSFF
TRBV11-3,TRBD1,TRBJ2-2,.,TGTGCCAGCAGCTTAGAGGCGACAGGGGGCCGGTTTTTT,CASSLEATGGRFF
TRBV7-8,TRBD1,TRBJ1-2,.,TGTGCCAGCAGCTCGAGGGCCAGGGGGACCGATGGCTACACCTTC,CASSSRARGTDGYTF
TRBV27,TRBD2,TRBJ2-1,once,TGTGCCAGCAGTCCAACCAGACTAGCGGGAGCAGGTGAGCAGTTCTTC,CASSPTRLAGAGEQFF
TRBV2,.,TRBJ1-1,.,TGTGCCAGCAGTGAAGCGCCAGGCCGCGAGAAAGCTTTCTTT,CASSEAPGREKAFF
TRBV19,.,TRBJ1-5,.,TGTGCCAGTAGTACGACCTCGCGGGGGGTGCAGCCCCAGCATTTT,CASSTTSRGVQPQHF
TRBV27,.,TRBJ1-1,.,TGTGCCAGCAGTTTATCTCGACAGGTTGGGGCAGCTTTCTTT,CASSLSRQVGAAFF
TRBV6-5,.,TRBJ1-6,.,TGTGCCAGCAGTTCCCAGCAGACTGGTTATAATTCACCCCTCCACTTT,CASSSQQTGYNSPLHF
TRBV21-1,.,TRBJ1-5,.,TGTGCCAGCAGCAAAGGCGCGGACAGGCCCCAGCCCCAGCATTTT,CASSKGADRPQPQHF
TRBV7-3,.,TRBJ1-1,.,TGTGCCAGCAGCTTAACTCCCCAGGGAACTGAAGCTTTCTTT,CASSLTPQGTEAFF
TRBV23-1,.,TRBJ1-2,.,TGCGCCAGCAGTCAATCCGGGTCGCAGACTAACTATGGCTACACCTTC,CASSQSGSQTNYGYTF
TRBV5-6,.,TRBJ1-6,.,TGTGCCAGCAGCCTCCAGACGGGAGGGAATTCACCCCTCCACTTT,CASSLQTGGNSPLHF
TRBV5-1,TRBD1,TRBJ2-7,.,TGCGCCAGCAGCTCCGGGACAGGGGGTATCTGGCAGTACTTC,CASSSGTGGIWQYF
TRBV19,TRBD2,TRBJ2-2,.,TGTGCCAGTAGTATTACCCCACTAGCGGGGGAGCTGTTTTTT,CASSITPLAGELFF
TRBV6-5,TRBD1,TRBJ2-4,.,TGTGCCAGCATCAAGGACAGGCTTGGAAACATTCAGTACTTC,CASIKDRLGNIQYF